This TCR beta chain was found in a study of shared clonotypes between healthy human individuals. On this clone itself: Its specificity is not known.

Study-wide points: The generation probabilities recorded for non-shared clonotypes fell below those of clonotypes shared by all four donors.

The germline V gene has CDR1 SGHAT and CDR2 FQNNGV. The length of the CDR3 is 14 residues. Trimming took off 4 bases at V and 6 bases at J, with 16 bases between the two ends. Measured with immunoSEQ multiplex PCR; TCRdb has only the in-frame clones, and not every one. Among 230,000 or so clones, 50% to 75% were seen once, and the ten largest hold approximately 12%. The V gene is TRBV11-2, the J gene TRBJ2-7; the D gene could be TRBD1 or TRBD2 (5 bases each). This receptor was identified in a man aged 25 to 45 in good health. Sequenced material: memory CD4+ T cells sorted from blood. The sample's subset: CD45RA-negative fraction. CDR3 nucleotides: TGTGCCAGCAGCTCTCCGAGGGGAAAAACCGAGCAGTACTTC. It specifies CASSSPRGKTEQYF.